The sequence of this TCR beta chain was determined in a study of OX40 agonist ivuxolimab in advanced cancers. Study-level information: Ivuxolimab was administered intravenously to patients at 0.01 to 10 mg/kg every 2 weeks. The study's findings and limits: In the 0.1 to 3.0 mg/kg range, CD4+ and CD8+ blood T cells had expanded clonally by week 6.

The CDR3 is 15 residues long. From germline, CDR1 is LNHDA and CDR2 SQIVND (reference sequence). Germline trimming cut 7 bases from V and 3 bases from J; bases unmatched to any gene: 11. A remark on this clone: Its antigen remains unidentified.

Clones were sequenced by immunoSEQ multiplex PCR, and TCRdb holds only the in-frame ones, with some missing. The table includes about 76,000 clones, around 86% detected once. This sequence originates from an adult with an advanced solid tumor such as melanoma, head and neck, liver or kidney cancer. V gene TRBV19 combines with J gene TRBJ1-1, with TRBD1 matching over 7 bases. The material was CD4+ or CD8+ T cells sorted from blood, obtained in a trial of the OX40 agonist ivuxolimab. The CDR3 spells CASKSGGWSDTEAFF. The CDR3 DNA follows: TGTGCCAGTAAATCAGGGGGGTGGTCGGACACTGAAGCTTTCTTT.